The following is a T cell receptor (beta chain) sequence with its context. Its target is not known. This specimen comes from a study of OX40 agonist ivuxolimab in advanced cancers. Regarding the study as a whole: On average, CD8+ T cells had more expanded clones than CD4+.

Blood was sampled at baseline, cycle 4 day 1, and cycle 7 day 1. The data were produced by immunoSEQ multiplex PCR, yet TCRdb's version contains in-frame clones alone and is incomplete. Among 15,000 to 25,000 clones listed, 75% to 85% were seen once. Trimming at V came to 2 bases and at J to 4 bases, leaving 2 bases not matched to a gene. The CDR3 loop spans 13 amino acids. Germline CDR1 and CDR2: MNHEY and SVGAGI. The sample consisted of CD4+ or CD8+ T cells sorted from blood, taken in a trial of the OX40 agonist ivuxolimab. This chain connects TRBV6-5 to TRBJ2-7, with 7 bases lining up with TRBD1. The TCR comes from an adult with an advanced solid tumor such as melanoma, head and neck, liver or kidney cancer. Here the CDR3 reads CASSYRQGYEQYF. The CDR3 DNA sequence: TGTGCCAGCAGTTACAGACAGGGATACGAGCAGTACTTC.